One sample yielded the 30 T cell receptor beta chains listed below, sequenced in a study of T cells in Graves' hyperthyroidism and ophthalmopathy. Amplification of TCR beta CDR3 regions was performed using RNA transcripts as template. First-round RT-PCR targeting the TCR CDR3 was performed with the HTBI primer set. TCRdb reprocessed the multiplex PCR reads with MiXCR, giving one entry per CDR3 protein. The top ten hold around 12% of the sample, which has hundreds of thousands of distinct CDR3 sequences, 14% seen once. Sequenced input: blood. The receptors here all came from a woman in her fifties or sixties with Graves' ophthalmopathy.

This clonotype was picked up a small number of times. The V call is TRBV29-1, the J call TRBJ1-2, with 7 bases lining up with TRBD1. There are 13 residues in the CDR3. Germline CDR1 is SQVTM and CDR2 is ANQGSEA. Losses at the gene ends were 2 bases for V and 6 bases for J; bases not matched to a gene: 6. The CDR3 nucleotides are TGCAGCGTTGAAAGTGTCAGGGGGGATGGCTACACCTTC. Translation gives CSVESVRGDGYTF.

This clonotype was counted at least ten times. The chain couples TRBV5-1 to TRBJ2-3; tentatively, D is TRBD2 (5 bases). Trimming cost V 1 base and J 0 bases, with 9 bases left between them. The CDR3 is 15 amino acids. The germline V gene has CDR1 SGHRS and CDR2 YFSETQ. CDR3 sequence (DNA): TGCGCCAGCAGCTTGCAGGACTGGAGCACAGATACGCAGTATTTT. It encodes CASSLQDWSTDTQYF.

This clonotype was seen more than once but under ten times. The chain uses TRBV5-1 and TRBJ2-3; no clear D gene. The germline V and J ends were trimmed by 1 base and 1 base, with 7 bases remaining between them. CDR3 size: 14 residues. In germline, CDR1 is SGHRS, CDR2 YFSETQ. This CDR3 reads CASSLSLGTDTQYF. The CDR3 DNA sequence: TGCGCCAGCAGCTTGAGTCTTGGCACAGATACGCAGTATTTT.

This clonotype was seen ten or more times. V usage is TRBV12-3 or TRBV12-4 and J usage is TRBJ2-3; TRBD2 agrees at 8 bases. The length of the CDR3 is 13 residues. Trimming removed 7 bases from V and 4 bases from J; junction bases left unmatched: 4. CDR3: CASKGLGSDTQYF. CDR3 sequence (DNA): TGTGCCAGCAAGGGACTAGGCTCAGATACGCAGTATTTT.

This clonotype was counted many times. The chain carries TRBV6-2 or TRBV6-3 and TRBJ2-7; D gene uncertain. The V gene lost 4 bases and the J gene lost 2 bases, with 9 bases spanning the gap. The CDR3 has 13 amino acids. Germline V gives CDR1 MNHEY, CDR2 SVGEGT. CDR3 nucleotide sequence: TGTGCCAGCAGTTTCTCCAAAGCCTACGAGCAGTACTTC. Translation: CASSFSKAYEQYF.

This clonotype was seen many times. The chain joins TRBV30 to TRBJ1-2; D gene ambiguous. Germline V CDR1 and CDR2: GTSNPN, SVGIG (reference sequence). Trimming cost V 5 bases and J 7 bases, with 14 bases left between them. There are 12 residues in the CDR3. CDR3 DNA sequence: TGTGCCTGGGCCGGACCGGCCCCTGGCTACACCTTC. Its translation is CAWAGPAPGYTF. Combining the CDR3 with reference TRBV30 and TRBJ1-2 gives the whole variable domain SQTIHQWPATLVQPVGSPLSLECTVEGTSNPNLYWYRQAAGRGLQLLFYSVGIGQISSEVPQNLSASRPQDRQFILSSKKLLLSDSGFYLCAWAGPAPGYTFGSGTRLTVV.

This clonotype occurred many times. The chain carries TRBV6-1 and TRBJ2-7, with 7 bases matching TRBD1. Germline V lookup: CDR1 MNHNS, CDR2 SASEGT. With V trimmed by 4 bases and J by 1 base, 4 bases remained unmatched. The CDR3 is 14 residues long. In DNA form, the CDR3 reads TGTGCCAGCAGTGGAAGGGACAGATCCTACGAGCAGTACTTC. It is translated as CASSGRDRSYEQYF.

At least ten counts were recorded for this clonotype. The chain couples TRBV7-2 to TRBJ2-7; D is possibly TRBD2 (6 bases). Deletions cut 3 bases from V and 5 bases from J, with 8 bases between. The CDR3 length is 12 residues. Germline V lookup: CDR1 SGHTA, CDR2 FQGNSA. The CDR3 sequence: CASSFGLNEQYF. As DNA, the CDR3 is TGTGCCAGCAGCTTCGGACTAAACGAGCAGTACTTC.

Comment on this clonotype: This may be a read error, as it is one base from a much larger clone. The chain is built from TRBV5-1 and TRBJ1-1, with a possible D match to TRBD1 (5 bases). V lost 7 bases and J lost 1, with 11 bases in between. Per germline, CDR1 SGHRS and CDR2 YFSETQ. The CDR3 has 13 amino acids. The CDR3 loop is CASGGEGNTEAFF. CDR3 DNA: TGCGCCAGCGGGGGAGAGGGGAACACTGAAGCTTTCTTT.

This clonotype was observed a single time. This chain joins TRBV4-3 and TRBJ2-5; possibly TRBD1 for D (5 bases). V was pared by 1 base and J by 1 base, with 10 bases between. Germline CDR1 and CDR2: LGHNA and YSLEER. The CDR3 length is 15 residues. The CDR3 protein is CASSQGATAQETQYF. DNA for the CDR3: TGCGCCAGCAGCCAAGGTGCGACAGCCCAAGAGACCCAGTACTTC.

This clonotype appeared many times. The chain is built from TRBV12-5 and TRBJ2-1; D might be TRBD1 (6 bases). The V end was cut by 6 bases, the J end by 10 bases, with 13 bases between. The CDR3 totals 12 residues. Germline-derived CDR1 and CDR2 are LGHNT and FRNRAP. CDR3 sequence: CASGNTGNEQFF. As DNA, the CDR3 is TGTGCTAGTGGAAATACAGGGAACGAGCAGTTCTTC.

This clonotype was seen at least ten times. Here the CDR3 reads CASSKLGSEQYF. The CDR3 DNA is TGTGCCAGCAGTAAACTAGGATCCGAGCAGTACTTC. V usage is TRBV12-3 or TRBV12-4 and J usage is TRBJ2-7, with a weak D call TRBD2 (5 bases). Trimming removed 5 bases from V and 6 bases from J, with 11 bases in between. CDR3 length equals 12 residues.

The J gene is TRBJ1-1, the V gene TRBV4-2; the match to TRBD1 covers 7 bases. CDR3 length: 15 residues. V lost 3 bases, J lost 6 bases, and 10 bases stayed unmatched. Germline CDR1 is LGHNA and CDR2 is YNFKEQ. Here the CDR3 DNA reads TGTGCCAGCAGCCACGCTGACAGGGAGGGTGCTGAAGCTTTCTTT. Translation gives CASSHADREGAEAFF.

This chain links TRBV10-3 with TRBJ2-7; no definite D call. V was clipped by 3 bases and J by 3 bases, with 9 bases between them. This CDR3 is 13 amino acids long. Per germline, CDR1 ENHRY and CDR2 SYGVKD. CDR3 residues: CAISDPGFYEQYF. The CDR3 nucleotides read TGTGCCATCAGTGACCCCGGGTTCTACGAGCAGTACTTC.

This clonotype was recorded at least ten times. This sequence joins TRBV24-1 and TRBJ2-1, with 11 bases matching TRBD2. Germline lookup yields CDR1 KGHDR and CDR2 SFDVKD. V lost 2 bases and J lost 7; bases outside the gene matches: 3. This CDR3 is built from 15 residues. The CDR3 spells CATSDWSSGRNEQFF. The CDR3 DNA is TGTGCCACCAGTGATTGGTCTAGCGGGAGGAATGAGCAGTTCTTC.

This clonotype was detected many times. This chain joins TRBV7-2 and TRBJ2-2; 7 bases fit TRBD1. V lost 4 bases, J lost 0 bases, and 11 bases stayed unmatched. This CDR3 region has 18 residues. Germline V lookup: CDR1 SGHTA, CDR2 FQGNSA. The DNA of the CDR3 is TGTGCCAGCAGCTGGCGATCCCAGGGGGTTACGAACACCGGGGAGCTGTTTTTT. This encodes CASSWRSQGVTNTGELFF.

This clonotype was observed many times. The CDR3 DNA follows: TGTGCCAGCAGTTTATTAGGAGGACAGGGGGAGTCGTACTTC. Protein: CASSLLGGQGESYF. The chain employs TRBV28 and TRBJ2-5; the match to TRBD1 covers 10 bases. V was pared by 1 base and J by 13 bases, with 9 bases of the junction left unmatched. CDR1 and CDR2 (germline): MDHEN, SYDVKM. The length of the CDR3 is 14 residues.

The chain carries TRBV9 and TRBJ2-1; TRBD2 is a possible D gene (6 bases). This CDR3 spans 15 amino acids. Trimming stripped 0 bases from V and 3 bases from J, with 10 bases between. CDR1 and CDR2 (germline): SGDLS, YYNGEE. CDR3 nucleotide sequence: TGTGCCAGCAGCGTAGGACTAGATCTCTACAATGAGCAGTTCTTC. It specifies CASSVGLDLYNEQFF.

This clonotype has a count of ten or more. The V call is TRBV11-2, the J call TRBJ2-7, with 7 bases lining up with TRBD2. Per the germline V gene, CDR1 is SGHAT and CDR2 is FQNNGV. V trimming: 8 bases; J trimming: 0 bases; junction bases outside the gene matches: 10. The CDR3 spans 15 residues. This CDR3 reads CASSPLAESSYEQYF. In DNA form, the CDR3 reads TGTGCCAGCTCCCCCCTAGCGGAGAGCTCCTACGAGCAGTACTTC.

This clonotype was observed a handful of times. The CDR3 is CASSYRFARQGEYYEQYF. CDR3 sequence (DNA): TGTGCCAGCAGTTATAGGTTCGCGCGACAGGGGGAATACTACGAGCAGTACTTC. The chain has TRBV6-5 and TRBJ2-7, with 9 bases aligning to TRBD1. This CDR3 is built from 18 residues. The V gene's germline CDR1 is MNHEY and CDR2 SVGAGI. V was pared by 3 bases and J by 3 bases, with 15 bases of the junction left unmatched.

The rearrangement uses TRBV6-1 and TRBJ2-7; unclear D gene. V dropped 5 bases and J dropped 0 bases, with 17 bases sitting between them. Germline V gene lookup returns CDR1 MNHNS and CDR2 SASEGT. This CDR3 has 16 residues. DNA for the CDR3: TGTGCCAGCAGTCCAGACCGACATTTGAGCTCCTACGAGCAGTACTTC. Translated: CASSPDRHLSSYEQYF.

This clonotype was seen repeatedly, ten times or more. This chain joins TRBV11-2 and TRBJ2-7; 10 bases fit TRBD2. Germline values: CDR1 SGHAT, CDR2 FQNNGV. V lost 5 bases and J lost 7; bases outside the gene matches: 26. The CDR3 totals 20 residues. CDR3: CASSPRGAGTSVTQVWEQYF. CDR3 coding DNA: TGTGCCAGCAGCCCTCGAGGAGCTGGGACTAGCGTTACTCAGGTGTGGGAGCAGTACTTC.

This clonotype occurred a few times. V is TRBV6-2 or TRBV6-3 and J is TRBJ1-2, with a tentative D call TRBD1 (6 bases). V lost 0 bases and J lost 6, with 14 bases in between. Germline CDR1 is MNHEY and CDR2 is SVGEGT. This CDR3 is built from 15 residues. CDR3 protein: CASSYSAGGADGYTF. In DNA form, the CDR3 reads TGTGCCAGCAGTTACTCAGCTGGGGGCGCGGATGGCTACACCTTC.

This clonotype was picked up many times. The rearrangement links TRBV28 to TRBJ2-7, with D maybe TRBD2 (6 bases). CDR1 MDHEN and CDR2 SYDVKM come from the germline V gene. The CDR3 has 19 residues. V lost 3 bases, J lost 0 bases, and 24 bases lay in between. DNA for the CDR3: TGTGCCAGCAGTTTGCAACCGGGACTGATAGTTCCAAGCTCCTACGAGCAGTACTTC. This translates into CASSLQPGLIVPSSYEQYF.

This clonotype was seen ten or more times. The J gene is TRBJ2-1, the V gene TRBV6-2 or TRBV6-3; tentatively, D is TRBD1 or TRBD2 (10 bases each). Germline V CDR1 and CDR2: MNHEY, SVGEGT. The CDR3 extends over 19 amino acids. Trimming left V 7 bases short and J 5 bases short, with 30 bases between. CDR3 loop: CASIPTGGWTSGRDNEQFF. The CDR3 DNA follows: TGTGCCAGCATACCGACAGGGGGCTGGACTAGCGGTAGGGACAATGAGCAGTTCTTC.

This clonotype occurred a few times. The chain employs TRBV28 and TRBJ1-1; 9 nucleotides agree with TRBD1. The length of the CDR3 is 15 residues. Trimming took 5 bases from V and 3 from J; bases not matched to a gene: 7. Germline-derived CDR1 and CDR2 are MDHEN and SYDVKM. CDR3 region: CASSLGTGRHTEAFF. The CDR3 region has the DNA TGTGCCAGCAGTCTTGGGACAGGGAGGCACACTGAAGCTTTCTTT.

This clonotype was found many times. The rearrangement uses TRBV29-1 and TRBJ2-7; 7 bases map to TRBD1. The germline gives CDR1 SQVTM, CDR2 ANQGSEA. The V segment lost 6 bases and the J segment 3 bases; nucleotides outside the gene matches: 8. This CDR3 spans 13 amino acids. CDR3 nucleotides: TGCAGCGTAACAAGGTGGGACAGCTACGAGCAGTACTTC. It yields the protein CSVTRWDSYEQYF.

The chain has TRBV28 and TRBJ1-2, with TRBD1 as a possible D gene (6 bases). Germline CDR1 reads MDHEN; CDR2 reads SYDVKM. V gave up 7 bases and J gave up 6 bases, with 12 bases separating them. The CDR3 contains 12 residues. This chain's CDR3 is CASIGTFHGYTF. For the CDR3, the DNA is TGTGCCAGCATCGGGACATTTCATGGCTACACCTTC.

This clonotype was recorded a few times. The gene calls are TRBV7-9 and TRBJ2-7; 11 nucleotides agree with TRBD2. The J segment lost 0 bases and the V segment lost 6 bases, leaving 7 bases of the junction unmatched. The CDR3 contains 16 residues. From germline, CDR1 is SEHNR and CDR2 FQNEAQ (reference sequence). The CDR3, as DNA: TGTGCCAGCAGTGTTACTAGCGGGGGTGACTCCTACGAGCAGTACTTC. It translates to CASSVTSGGDSYEQYF.

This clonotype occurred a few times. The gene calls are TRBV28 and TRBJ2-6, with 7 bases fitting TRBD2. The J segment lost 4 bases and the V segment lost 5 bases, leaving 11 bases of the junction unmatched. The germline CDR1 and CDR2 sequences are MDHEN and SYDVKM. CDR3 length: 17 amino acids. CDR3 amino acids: CASSQEMRRGGANVLTF. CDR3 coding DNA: TGTGCCAGCAGTCAAGAAATGCGGCGGGGGGGGGCCAACGTCCTGACTTTC.